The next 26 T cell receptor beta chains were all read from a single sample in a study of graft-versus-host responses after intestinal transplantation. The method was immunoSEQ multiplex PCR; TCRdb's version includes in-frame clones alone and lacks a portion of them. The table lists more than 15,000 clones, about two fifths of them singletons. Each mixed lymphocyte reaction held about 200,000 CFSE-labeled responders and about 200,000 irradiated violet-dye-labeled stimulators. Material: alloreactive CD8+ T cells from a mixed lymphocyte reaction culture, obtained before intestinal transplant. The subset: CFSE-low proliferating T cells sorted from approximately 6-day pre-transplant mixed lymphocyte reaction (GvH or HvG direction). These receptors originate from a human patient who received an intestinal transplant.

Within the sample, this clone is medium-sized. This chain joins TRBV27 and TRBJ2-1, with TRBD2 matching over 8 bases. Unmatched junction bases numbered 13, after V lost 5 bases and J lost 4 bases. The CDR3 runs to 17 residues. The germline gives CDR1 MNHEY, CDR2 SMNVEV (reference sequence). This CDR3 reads CASSPRTSLPLYNEQFF. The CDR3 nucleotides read TGTGCCAGCAGTCCTCGGACTAGCCTCCCCCTATACAATGAGCAGTTCTTC.

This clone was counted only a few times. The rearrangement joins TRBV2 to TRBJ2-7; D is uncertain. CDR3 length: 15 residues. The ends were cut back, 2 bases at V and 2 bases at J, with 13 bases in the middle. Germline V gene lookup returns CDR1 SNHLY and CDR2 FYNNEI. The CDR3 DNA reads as TGTGCCAGCAGTGAAATGATGGCGGCCACCTACGAGCAGTACTTC. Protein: CASSEMMAATYEQYF. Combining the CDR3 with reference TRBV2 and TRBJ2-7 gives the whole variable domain EPEVTQTPSHQVTQMGQEVILRCVPISNHLYFYWYRQILGQKVEFLVSFYNNEISEKSEIFDDQFSVERPDGSNFTLKIRSTKLEDSAMYFCASSEMMAATYEQYFGPGTRLTVT.

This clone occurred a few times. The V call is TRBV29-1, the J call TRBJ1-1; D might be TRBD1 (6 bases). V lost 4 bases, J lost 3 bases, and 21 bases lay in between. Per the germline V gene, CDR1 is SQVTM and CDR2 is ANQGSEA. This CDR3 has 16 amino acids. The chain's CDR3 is CSVVGVVGGSDTEAFF. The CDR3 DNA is TGCAGCGTTGTAGGCGTCGTTGGGGGCTCGGACACTGAAGCTTTCTTT.

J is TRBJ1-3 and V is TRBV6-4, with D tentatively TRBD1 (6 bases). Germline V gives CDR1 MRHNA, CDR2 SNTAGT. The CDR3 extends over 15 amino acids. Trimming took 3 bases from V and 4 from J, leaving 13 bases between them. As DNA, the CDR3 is TGTGCCAGCAGTGAAAACCAGGGGATCGGAAACACCATATATTTT. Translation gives CASSENQGIGNTIYF.

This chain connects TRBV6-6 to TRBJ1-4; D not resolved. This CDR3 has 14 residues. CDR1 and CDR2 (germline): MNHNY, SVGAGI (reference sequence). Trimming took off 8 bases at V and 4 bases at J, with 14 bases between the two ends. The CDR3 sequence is CASSSGHYNEKLFF. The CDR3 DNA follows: TGTGCCAGCTCCTCGGGTCACTATAATGAAAAACTGTTTTTT.

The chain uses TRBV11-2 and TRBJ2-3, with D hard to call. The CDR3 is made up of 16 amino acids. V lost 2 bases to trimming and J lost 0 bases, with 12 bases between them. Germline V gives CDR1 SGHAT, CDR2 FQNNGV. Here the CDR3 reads CASSLRRVTSTDTQYF. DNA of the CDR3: TGTGCCAGCAGCTTAAGGAGAGTGACTAGCACAGATACGCAGTATTTT.

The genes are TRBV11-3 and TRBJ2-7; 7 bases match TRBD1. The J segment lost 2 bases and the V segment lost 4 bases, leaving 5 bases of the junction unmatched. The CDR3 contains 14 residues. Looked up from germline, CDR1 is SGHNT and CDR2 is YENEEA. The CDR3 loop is CASSSLTGTYEQYF. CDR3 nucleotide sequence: TGTGCCAGCAGCTCCCTGACAGGGACCTACGAGCAGTACTTC.

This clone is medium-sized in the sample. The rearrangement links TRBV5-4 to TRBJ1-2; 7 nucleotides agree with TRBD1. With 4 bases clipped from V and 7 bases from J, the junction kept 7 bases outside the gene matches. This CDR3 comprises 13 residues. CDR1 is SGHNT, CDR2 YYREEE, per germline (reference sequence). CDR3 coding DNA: TGTGCCAGCAGCACACCGACAGGGTTTGGCTACACCTTC. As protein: CASSTPTGFGYTF. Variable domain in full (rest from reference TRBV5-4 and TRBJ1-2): ETGVTQSPTHLIKTRGQQVTLRCSSQSGHNTVSWYQQALGQGPQFIFQYYREEENGRGNFPPRFSGLQFPNYSSELNVNALELDDSALYLCASSTPTGFGYTFGSGTRLTVV.

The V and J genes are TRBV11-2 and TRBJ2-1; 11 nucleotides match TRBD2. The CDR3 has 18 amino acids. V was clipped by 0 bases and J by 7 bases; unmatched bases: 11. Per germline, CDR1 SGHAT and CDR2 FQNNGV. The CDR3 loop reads CASSLELAGGLLINEQFF. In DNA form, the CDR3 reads TGTGCCAGCAGCTTAGAGCTAGCGGGAGGCCTTCTAATTAATGAGCAGTTCTTC.

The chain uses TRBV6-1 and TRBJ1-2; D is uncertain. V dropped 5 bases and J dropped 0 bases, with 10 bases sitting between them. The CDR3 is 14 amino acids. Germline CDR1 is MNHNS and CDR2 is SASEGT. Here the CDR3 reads CASSTIRANYGYTF. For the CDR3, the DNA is TGTGCCAGCAGTACCATAAGGGCTAACTATGGCTACACCTTC.

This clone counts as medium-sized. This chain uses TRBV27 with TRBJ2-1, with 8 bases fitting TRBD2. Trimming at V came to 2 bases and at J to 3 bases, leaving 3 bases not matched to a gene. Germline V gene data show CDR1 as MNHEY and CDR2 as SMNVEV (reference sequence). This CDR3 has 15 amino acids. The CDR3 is CASSLLLAGYNEQFF. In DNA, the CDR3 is TGTGCCAGCAGTTTACTTCTAGCGGGCTACAATGAGCAGTTCTTC.

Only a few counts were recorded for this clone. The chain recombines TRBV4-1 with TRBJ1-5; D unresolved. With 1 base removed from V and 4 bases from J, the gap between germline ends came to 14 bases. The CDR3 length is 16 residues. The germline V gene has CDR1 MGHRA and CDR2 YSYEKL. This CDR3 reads CASSQGSLGPNQPQHF. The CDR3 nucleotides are TGCGCCAGCAGCCAAGGAAGCCTAGGCCCAAATCAGCCCCAGCATTTT.

CDR3 in amino acids: CASSPSGGSGNTIYF. In DNA form, the CDR3 reads TGCGCCAGCAGCCCTTCAGGGGGCTCTGGAAACACCATATATTTT. The chain carries TRBV4-3 and TRBJ1-3; TRBD1 aligns across 7 bases. Looked up from germline, CDR1 is LGHNA and CDR2 is YSLEER. The CDR3 runs to 15 residues. V trimming: 4 bases; J trimming: 0 bases; junction bases outside the gene matches: 3.

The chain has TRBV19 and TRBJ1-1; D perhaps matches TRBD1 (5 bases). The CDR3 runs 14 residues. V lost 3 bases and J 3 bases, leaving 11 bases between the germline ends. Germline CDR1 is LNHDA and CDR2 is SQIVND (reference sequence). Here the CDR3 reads CASSILTGYTEAFF. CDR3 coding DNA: TGTGCCAGTAGTATTCTCACAGGATACACTGAAGCTTTCTTT.

The CDR3, as DNA: TGTGCCAGCAGTTTCGCTTCGATCTACGAGCAGTACTTC. Encoded protein: CASSFASIYEQYF. V usage is TRBV27 and J usage is TRBJ2-7; no reliable D call. Germline loops: CDR1 MNHEY, CDR2 SMNVEV (reference sequence). The V end lost 3 bases, the J end lost 3 bases, and 9 bases lay between the germline ends. The CDR3 contains 13 residues.

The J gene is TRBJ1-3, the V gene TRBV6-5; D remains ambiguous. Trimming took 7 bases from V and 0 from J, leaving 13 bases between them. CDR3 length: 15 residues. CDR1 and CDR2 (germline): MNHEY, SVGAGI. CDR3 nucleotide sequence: TGTGCCAGCACCTTCGGGGTTTCCTCTGGAAACACCATATATTTT. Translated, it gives CASTFGVSSGNTIYF.

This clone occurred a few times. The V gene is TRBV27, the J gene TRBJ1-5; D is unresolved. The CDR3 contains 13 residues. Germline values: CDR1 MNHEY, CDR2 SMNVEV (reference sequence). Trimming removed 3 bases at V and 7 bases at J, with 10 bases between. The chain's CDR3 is CASSFGRMQPQHF. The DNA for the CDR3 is TGTGCCAGCAGTTTTGGGAGGATGCAGCCCCAGCATTTT.

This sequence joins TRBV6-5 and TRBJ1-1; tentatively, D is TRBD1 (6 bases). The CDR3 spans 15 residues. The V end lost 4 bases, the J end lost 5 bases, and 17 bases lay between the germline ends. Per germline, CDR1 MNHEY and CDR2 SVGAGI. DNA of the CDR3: TGTGCCAGCAGTTCGAAATCACAGGGTATAACTGAAGCTTTCTTT. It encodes CASSSKSQGITEAFF.

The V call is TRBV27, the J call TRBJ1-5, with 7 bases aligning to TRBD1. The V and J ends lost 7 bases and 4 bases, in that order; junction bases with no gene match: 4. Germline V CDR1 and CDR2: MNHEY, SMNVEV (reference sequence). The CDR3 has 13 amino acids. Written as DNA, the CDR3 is TGTGCCAGCACCACAGGGGTAAATCAGCCCCAGCATTTT. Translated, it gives CASTTGVNQPQHF.

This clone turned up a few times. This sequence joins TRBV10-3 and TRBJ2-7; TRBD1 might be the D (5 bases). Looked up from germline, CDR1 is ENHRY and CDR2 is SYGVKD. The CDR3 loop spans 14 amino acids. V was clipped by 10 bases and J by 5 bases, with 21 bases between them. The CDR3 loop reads CATALAGPQDEQYF. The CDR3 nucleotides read TGTGCCACCGCTTTAGCAGGGCCCCAAGACGAGCAGTACTTC.

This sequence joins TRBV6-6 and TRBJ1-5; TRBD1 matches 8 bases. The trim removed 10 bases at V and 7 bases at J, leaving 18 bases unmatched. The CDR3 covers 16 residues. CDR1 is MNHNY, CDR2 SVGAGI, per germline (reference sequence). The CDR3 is CATYDRGRGYRQPQHF. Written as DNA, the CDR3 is TGTGCCACCTACGACAGGGGAAGGGGGTATCGACAGCCCCAGCATTTT.

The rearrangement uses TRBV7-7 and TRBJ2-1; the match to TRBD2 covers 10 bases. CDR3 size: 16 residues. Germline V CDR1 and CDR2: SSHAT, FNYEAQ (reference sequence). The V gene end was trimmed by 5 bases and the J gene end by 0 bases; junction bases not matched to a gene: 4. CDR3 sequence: CASSTGLALSYNEQFF. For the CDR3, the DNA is TGTGCCAGCAGCACGGGACTAGCGCTCTCCTACAATGAGCAGTTCTTC.

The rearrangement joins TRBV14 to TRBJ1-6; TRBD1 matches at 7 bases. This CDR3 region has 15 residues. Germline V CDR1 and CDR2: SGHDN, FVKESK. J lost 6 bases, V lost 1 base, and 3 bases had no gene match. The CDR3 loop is CASSQGRQGNSPLHF. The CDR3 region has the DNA TGTGCCAGCAGCCAAGGGAGACAGGGTAATTCACCCCTCCACTTT.

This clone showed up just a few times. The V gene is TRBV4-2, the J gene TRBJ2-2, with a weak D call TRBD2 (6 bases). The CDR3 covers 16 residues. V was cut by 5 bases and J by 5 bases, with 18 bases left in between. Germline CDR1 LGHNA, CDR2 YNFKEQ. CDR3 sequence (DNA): TGTGCCAGCAGCTTGCTGGAGGGCACATGGACCGGGGAGCTGTTTTTT. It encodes CASSLLEGTWTGELFF.

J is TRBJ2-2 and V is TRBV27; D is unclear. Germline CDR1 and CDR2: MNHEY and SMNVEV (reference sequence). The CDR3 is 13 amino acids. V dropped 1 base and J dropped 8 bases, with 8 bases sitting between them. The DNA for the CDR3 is TGTGCCAGCAGTTTATTCACTTCGGGGGAGCTGTTTTTT. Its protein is CASSLFTSGELFF.

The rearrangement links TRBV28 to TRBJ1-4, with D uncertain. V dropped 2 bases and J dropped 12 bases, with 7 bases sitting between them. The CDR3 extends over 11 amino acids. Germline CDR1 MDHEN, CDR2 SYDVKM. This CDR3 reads CASSLGLQLFF. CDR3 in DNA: TGTGCCAGCAGTTTAGGCCTTCAACTGTTTTTT.